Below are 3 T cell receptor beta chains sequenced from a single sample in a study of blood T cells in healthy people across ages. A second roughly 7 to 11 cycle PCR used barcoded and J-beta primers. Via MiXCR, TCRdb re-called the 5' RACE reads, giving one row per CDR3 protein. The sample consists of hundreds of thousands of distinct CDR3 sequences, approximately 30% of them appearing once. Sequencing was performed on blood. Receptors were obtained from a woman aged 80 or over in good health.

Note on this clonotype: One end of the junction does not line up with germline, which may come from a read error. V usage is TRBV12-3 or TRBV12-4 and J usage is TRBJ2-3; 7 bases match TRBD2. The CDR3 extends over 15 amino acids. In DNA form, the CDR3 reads TGTGCCAGCAGTTTAGCGGGGGGGAGCACAGATGCGCAGTATTTT. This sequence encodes CASSLAGGSTDAQYF.

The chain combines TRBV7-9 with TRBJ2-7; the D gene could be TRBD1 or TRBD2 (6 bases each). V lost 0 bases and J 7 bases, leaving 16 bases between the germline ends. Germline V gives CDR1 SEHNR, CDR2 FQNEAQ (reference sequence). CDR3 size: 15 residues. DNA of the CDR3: TGTGCCAGCAGCTTAGCGGGGGGCATGTACAATGAGCAGTACTTC. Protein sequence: CASSLAGGMYNEQYF.

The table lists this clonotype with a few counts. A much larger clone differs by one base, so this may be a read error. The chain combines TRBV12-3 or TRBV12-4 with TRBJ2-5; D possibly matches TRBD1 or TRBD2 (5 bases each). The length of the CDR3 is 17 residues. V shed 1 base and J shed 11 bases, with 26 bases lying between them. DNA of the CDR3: TGTGCCAGCAGTTTAGTCTCCTGGGACCCACTAACCAATGAGCAGTACTTC. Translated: CASSLVSWDPLTNEQYF.